This T cell receptor (beta chain) was retrieved from a study of CD8+ T cells in alopecia areata. About the study: Skin from roughly 6-13-month-old C3H/HeJ graft donors with spontaneous alopecia went to approximately 6-10-week-old female C3H/HeJ mice. Study findings and constraints: Scalp sequencing captures resident alphabeta T cells of normal skin too. Affected scalp, especially in alopecia totalis/universalis, had a higher clonality than normal scalp did. Mice showed TCR sharing more clearly than patients did, possibly owing to HLA.

Germline-derived CDR1 and CDR2 are FNHDT and SITEND (reference sequence). Between the trimmed V and J ends, which lost 6 bases and 1 base, there was a span of 4 bases. The length of the CDR3 is 12 residues. This clone was detected ten times or more. Antigen unknown. The gene names given are mouse names. The read gets to within 4 residues of the CDR3 end, and the germline J gene fills in the rest. TCR sequencing used cDNA made by reverse transcription of extracted RNA. Sequencing was performed with immunoSEQ multiplex PCR; in TCRdb, only in-frame clones are kept and a portion is missing. The sample yields some 3,100 clones, without any singletons.

The chain joins TRBV19 to TRBJ2-2; D is unresolved. The sequenced material came from lesional skin. This clonotype originated in a C3H/HeJ mouse with alopecia areata. The strain's MHC haplotype is H2-k. The sequenced CDR3 bases are TGTGCCAGCAACAAAAACACCGGG. It specifies CASNKNTG. The entire CDR3 protein reads CASNKNTGQLYF.